The rows below give T cell receptor beta chains drawn from one sample of a study. From the RT-PCR reads, TCRdb called clonotypes with MiXCR, one entry per CDR3 protein. The sample has more than 600,000 distinct CDR3 sequences, 12% to 15% seen once. Sequenced input: memory CD4+ T cells from blood. The receptors here all came from a female donor in good health, serving as a healthy control. Both conserved end residues are part of each CDR3. The order of the fields is clone size, J gene, V gene, D gene, CDR3 protein, CDR3 DNA. A D gene is named only where the DNA matches it firmly. Clone size is given for some rows only: seen once, a few or many times, or a class if the clone is expanded.

abundance: many
j_gene: TRBJ2-1
v_gene: TRBV7-2
d_gene: TRBD1
CDR3aa: CASSLPGTGYIGEQFF
CDR3nt: TGTGCCAGCAGCCTCCCCGGGACAGGGTATATTGGTGAGCAGTTCTTC

abundance: -
j_gene: TRBJ1-1
v_gene: TRBV9
d_gene: -
CDR3aa: CASSVGGRTNTEAFF
CDR3nt: TGTGCCAGCAGCGTAGGGGGGAGGACGAACACTGAAGCTTTCTTT

abundance: few
j_gene: TRBJ2-5
v_gene: TRBV18
d_gene: -
CDR3aa: CASSPVGMVNRVKETQYF
CDR3nt: TGTGCCAGCTCACCAGTCGGGATGGTTAACAGGGTGAAAGAGACCCAGTACTTC

abundance: -
j_gene: TRBJ1-2
v_gene: TRBV4-1
d_gene: -
CDR3aa: CASSQDPAGFYGYTF
CDR3nt: TGCGCCAGCAGCCAAGATCCGGCCGGGTTCTATGGCTACACCTTC

abundance: -
j_gene: TRBJ2-5
v_gene: TRBV6-5
d_gene: -
CDR3aa: CASRTFGQPTETQYF
CDR3nt: TGTGCCAGCAGAACCTTCGGACAGCCTACGGAGACCCAGTACTTC

abundance: few
j_gene: TRBJ2-3
v_gene: TRBV20-1
d_gene: -
CDR3aa: CSARGPGVSTDTQYF
CDR3nt: TGCAGTGCTAGAGGTCCAGGGGTCAGCACAGATACGCAGTATTTT

abundance: -
j_gene: TRBJ2-1
v_gene: TRBV12-3/TRBV12-4
d_gene: -
CDR3aa: CASSLARRFSYNEQFF
CDR3nt: TGTGCCAGCAGTTTAGCGAGGCGGTTCTCCTACAATGAGCAGTTCTTC

abundance: -
j_gene: TRBJ1-1
v_gene: TRBV9
d_gene: -
CDR3aa: CASSVVAGVNTEAFF
CDR3nt: TGTGCCAGCAGCGTAGTAGCAGGTGTGAACACTGAAGCTTTCTTT

abundance: few
j_gene: TRBJ2-3
v_gene: TRBV20-1
d_gene: TRBD2
CDR3aa: CSARGGSGRTDTQYF
CDR3nt: TGCAGTGCTAGAGGAGGTAGCGGGAGGACAGATACGCAGTATTTT

abundance: many
j_gene: TRBJ1-2
v_gene: TRBV9
d_gene: -
CDR3aa: CASSPGPYTPYGYTF
CDR3nt: TGTGCCAGCAGCCCCGGGCCGTACACTCCCTATGGCTACACCTTC

abundance: few
j_gene: TRBJ2-1
v_gene: TRBV11-2
d_gene: TRBD2
CDR3aa: CASSFGTSGRGGNEQFF
CDR3nt: TGTGCCAGCAGCTTCGGGACTAGCGGGAGAGGAGGCAATGAGCAGTTCTTC

abundance: -
j_gene: TRBJ2-2
v_gene: TRBV7-2
d_gene: -
CDR3aa: CASSPPSFSELFF
CDR3nt: TGTGCCAGCAGCCCCCCATCTTTTTCGGAGCTGTTTTTT

abundance: -
j_gene: TRBJ2-5
v_gene: TRBV5-6
d_gene: TRBD1
CDR3aa: CASSSRQGWGETQYF
CDR3nt: TGTGCCAGCAGCTCAAGACAGGGATGGGGAGAGACCCAGTACTTC

abundance: few
j_gene: TRBJ1-6
v_gene: TRBV18
d_gene: -
CDR3aa: CASSSGPGSPLHF
CDR3nt: TGTGCCAGCTCATCAGGGCCTGGTTCACCCCTCCACTTT

abundance: many
j_gene: TRBJ1-6
v_gene: TRBV6-5
d_gene: -
CDR3aa: CASSPLGEGPPLHF
CDR3nt: TGTGCCAGCAGTCCCCTGGGGGAGGGTCCACCCCTCCACTTT

abundance: many
j_gene: TRBJ1-5
v_gene: TRBV7-2
d_gene: -
CDR3aa: CASSLAGAGQPQHF
CDR3nt: TGTGCCAGCAGCTTAGCGGGGGCAGGGCAGCCCCAGCATTTT

abundance: few
j_gene: TRBJ2-7
v_gene: TRBV20-1
d_gene: TRBD2
CDR3aa: CSARPGTSGRKEQYF
CDR3nt: TGCAGTGCTAGACCCGGGACTAGCGGGAGGAAAGAGCAGTACTTC

abundance: -
j_gene: TRBJ1-5
v_gene: TRBV9
d_gene: -
CDR3aa: CASSVDGQGYQPQHF
CDR3nt: TGTGCCAGCAGCGTAGATGGTCAGGGATATCAGCCCCAGCATTTT